The present T cell receptor beta chain was sequenced within a study of cytomegalovirus exposure and HLA in healthy donors listed by TCRdb under 2017. Regarding the complete study: In an earlier analysis of 587 of the donors, 276 Gb of sequence data and 117 million unique TCR beta sequences from about 179 million T cells were reported. About 320 gigabases of sequencing data and 80 million or so unique TCR sequences were included in an early release covering about 700 HLA-typed donors. Of the roughly 390 genotyped donors, less than 85% were placed in the genetic ancestry cluster associated with self-reported Caucasian donors. The study aimed to test whether cataloging public T cell receptors could reveal signatures of past pathogen exposure. The study profiled the T cell repertoires of 666 subjects by immunosequencing and related them to cytomegalovirus serostatus. Besides the first cohort of 500 to 700 subjects, a separate validation cohort made up of roughly 120 different subjects was used. To predict cytomegalovirus infection status, the study brought together high-throughput TCR immunosequencing, statistical association of individual TCRs with disease status, and machine learning. A later analysis re-examined previously published TCR beta repertoires from over 500 donors and added high-resolution HLA genotyping to investigate patterns of TCR occurrence. Rather than using new phenotypic data, the later analysis identified candidate immune exposures from TCR beta sequences and from how often those sequences occurred across donors. To decide whether each TCR beta V gene segment behaved as functional or pseudogenic, an earlier analysis of several hundred of the donors relied on high-throughput TCR beta sequencing. Donor age, sex, ethnicity and CMV serostatus were collected together with the repertoire data. In a later genetic analysis, genome-wide SNP genotypes for about three fifths of the roughly 670 donors were used, and that subset was treated as a discovery cohort. All discovery cohort repertoires had been generated using a single sequencing platform. HLA typing covered class I and class II loci at four-digit resolution. The number of typed donors differed by locus: about 620-640 for A, B, C, DRB1 and DQB1; 500 to 550 for DQA1; roughly 600 for DPA1; and some 450 for DPB1. Four or five DR-DQ haplotypes were treated as single units for association and clustering because of strong linkage in the cohort. On average, roughly 240,000 unique TCR beta nucleotide sequences were sequenced per donor among roughly 430 genotyped donors of the cohort, with 15% to 20% of those sequences being non-productive.

As concerns this clone: The antigen it binds to is not known. Within one base of it there is no much larger clone, and no base qualities were kept.

Library prep was done by the immunoSEQ multiplex PCR assay. The multiplex PCR relied on a mix of 60 forward primers for TCR Vbeta segments and 13 reverse primers for TCR Jbeta segments. Amplification of the CDR3 region of rearranged TCR beta genes was performed with a multiplex PCR assay on genomic DNA. On the Illumina HiSeq System, the amplified TCR beta libraries were sequenced as 87-base-pair reads. For the original study's pipeline: A later analysis counted approximately 84 million unique TCR beta chains across the 640 or so repertoires, and some 11 million of these chains were shared by at least two donors. Raw reads were error-corrected and collapsed into unique sequences by a nearest-neighbor algorithm in which closely related sequences were merged to remove PCR and sequencing errors. To assign V, D and J gene segments, CDR3 sequences were aligned to IMGT reference sequences. For a sequence to be retained, a match of at least six nucleotides to both a V gene segment and a J gene segment was required. Rearrangements were called productive when the CDR3 lacked stop codons and stayed in frame with V and J; all others were non-productive. Following IMGT convention, CDR3 was defined as the stretch from the second conserved V-encoded cysteine up to the conserved J-encoded phenylalanine. The earlier analysis of about 500 of the donors excluded sequences that lacked an unambiguous match to a single V gene segment. An earlier analysis of 587 of the donors classified V segments as functional when productive rearrangements were above 56.7% and as segregating when the standard deviation between donors was above 5%. To diagnose cytomegalovirus status from the catalog of TCR beta chain sequences, a statistical classification framework was built. A later analysis assigned V and J genes by comparing TCR nucleotide sequences with IMGT/GENE-DB human TR gene sequences. In a later analysis, CDR3 sequences and most-parsimonious VDJ recombination scenarios were assigned using the TCRdist pipeline. In a later analysis, each TCR beta chain was defined by its CDR3 amino acid sequence together with its V-gene family, and reads without a unique V-gene family were excluded. As a way to deal with suspected cross-contamination and a sequencing artifact, a later analysis dropped 450 to 600 nucleotide sequences that were highly shared and had low generation probability. In a later analysis, a clonal expansion index for each public chain was calculated from normalized within-repertoire ranks of inferred template counts. A later analysis computed generation probabilities with a VDJ recombination model fitted to out-of-frame rearrangements, and checked the results against IGoR. Hypergeometric tests were used in a later analysis to score TCR-TCR, TCR-HLA and TCR-CMV co-occurrence, with a repertoire-size bias correction applied to the TCR pairs. False discovery rates were estimated in a later analysis by permuting HLA or CMV assignments 20 times. In a later analysis, co-occurring TCRs were grouped with DBSCAN, and TCRdist sequence similarity was added when clustering was performed within HLA-allele-positive subsets. Repertoires with fewer than 30,000 or more than 120,000 public chains were left out of co-occurrence clustering, as were five repertoires with anomalous nucleotide sharing. This is the immuneACCESS table as TCRdb keeps it, with only in-frame sequences that have V and J called. A part of the clones is gone; compared with another copy, unresolved V genes explain less than half, and the rest is unexplained. V and J calls and clone size come straight from that table; D and trimming were deduced from the DNA. The sample table records some 180,000 clones; roughly 74% of these occur just once. Approximately 14% of the sample belongs to the ten largest clones.

The cohort comprised more than 550 healthy bone marrow donors. At the time of sampling, all cohort members were nominally healthy, though unrecorded immune exposures were likely present. The donor tested CMV seropositive and was one of the 289 seropositive cohort members. Every donor gave a peripheral blood sample, and the peripheral blood mononuclear cells from that sample were used for TCR beta sequencing. The Qiagen DNeasy Blood Extraction Kit was used to extract genomic DNA from the blood cell samples. The investigation overall reported the following: According to a later analysis, TCR association rates differed among HLA loci, with DRB1 alleles showing the most associated TCRs and HLA-C alleles showing the fewest. A later analysis found that HLA-associated TCR beta chains were more clonally expanded and had lower generation probabilities than equally common non-associated chains. A further reported finding was that TCR beta sequences accurately predicted the HLA-A and HLA-B alleles for most subjects in the first cohort. It was suggested by the authors that the approach could potentially be generalized to other disease states and immunological phenotypes. When HLA alleles, especially DR and DQ, strongly co-occurred, TCR associations were difficult to assign to individual alleles. In the study, about 150 TCR beta chains were listed as associated with cytomegalovirus. In a later analysis, most CMV-associated TCR beta chains were found to appear HLA-restricted, with HLA associations seemingly driven largely by CMV exposure. This cohort had only TCR beta chains sequenced, and the lack of alpha or paired-chain data limited which features could be detected. HLA typing was unavailable for some donors at each locus, so association tests used only the typed subset. A later analysis reported that several top co-occurrence clusters appeared linked to parvovirus B19, influenza, CMV and Epstein-Barr virus. A cluster of highly shared sequence variants was judged likely to be a technical artifact of the sequencing pipeline. In a later genetic analysis, a missense DCLRE1C variant was associated with V-gene and J-gene trimming of TCR beta chains, and the association was replicated in an independent cohort. Across donors, most TCR sequences were observed very rarely, whereas some public TCRs were present in many individuals. In a later analysis, some 18,000 TCR beta sequences were associated with specific HLA alleles at a false discovery rate of 0.05. For the cohort, immune exposure information was limited to CMV serostatus. Linkage disequilibrium might explain the correlated functional status among segregating V segments, but an unknown experimental factor could not be ruled out. Cytomegalovirus status was reported to be diagnosed by the classifier with high specificity and sensitivity in both the original and validation cohorts. Over 15 rarely observed V segments, including chromosome 9 orphons, were excluded from the earlier analysis of about 610 of the donors because counts were too low. A later genetic analysis reported fewer N-insertions in productive TCRs among donors in an Asian-associated ancestry cluster than the roughly 690-donor mean. Roughly uniform sequencing depth across donors was assumed in presence/absence analyses, although this assumption may not hold. Because the 87-base-pair reads could not distinguish some IMGT-functional V segments, including TRBV6-2 and TRBV6-3, those segments were excluded. Broadly in line with IMGT annotations, most TCR beta V segments showed up in productive rearrangements about 90% or about 30% of the time in an earlier analysis of some 590 of the donors. Three of the identified cytomegalovirus-associated TCR beta chains were confirmed in vitro to be specific for cytomegalovirus antigens.

Its CDR3 holds 14 amino acids, cysteine through phenylalanine. Just the 42-base CDR3 DNA is kept, in frame starting at base 1. The germline V gene encodes CDR1 SGHTA and CDR2 FQGTGA. Clipping removes 2 bases from V and 9 bases from J, with 6 as the unmatched junction base count. The V and J segments used are TRBV7-3 and TRBJ2-1; 8 bases in the junction line up with TRBD2. This TCR derives from a woman aged 25 to 39 in good health and CMV-seropositive. The sample comprised PBMCs. The CDR3 corresponds to CASSLLGLVGEQFF. The bases are TGTGCCAGCAGCTTACTGGGACTAGTAGGTGAGCAGTTCTTC. The full variable domain, completed from the reference TRBV7-3 and TRBJ2-1 proteins outside the CDR3, reads GAGVSQTPSNKVTEKGKYVELRCDPISGHTALYWYRQSLGQGPEFLIYFQGTGAADDSGLPNDRFFAVRPEGSVSTLKIQRTERGDSAVYLCASSLLGLVGEQFFGPGTRLTVL.